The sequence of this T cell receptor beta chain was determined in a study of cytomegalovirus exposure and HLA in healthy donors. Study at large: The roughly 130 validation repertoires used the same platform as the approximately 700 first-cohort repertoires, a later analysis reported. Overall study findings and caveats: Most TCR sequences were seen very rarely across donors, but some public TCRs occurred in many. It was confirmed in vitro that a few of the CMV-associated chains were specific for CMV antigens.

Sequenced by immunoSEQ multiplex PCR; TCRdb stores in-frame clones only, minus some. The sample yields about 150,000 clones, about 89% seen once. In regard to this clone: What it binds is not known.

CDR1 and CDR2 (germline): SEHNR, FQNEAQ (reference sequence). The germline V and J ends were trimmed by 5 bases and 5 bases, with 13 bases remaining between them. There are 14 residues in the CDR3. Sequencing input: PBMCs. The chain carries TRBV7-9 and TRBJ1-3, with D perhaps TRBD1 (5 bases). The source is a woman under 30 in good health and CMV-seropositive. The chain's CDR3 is CASSRGTIRNTIYF. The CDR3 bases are TGTGCCAGCAGCCGGGGGACGATTCGAAACACCATATATTTT.